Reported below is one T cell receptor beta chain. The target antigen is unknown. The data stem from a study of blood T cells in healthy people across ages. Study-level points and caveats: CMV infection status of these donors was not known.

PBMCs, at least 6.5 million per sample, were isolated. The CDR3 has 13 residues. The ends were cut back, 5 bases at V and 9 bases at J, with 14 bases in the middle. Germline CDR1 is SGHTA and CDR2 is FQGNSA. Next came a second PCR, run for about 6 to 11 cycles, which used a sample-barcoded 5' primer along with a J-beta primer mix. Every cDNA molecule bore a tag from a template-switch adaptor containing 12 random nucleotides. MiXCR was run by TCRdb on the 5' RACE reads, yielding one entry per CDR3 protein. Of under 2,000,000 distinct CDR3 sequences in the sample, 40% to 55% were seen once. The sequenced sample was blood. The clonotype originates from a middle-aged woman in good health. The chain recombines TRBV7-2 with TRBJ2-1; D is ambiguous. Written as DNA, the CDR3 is TGTGCCAGCAGCGGAGATGCATCCGGTGAGCAGTTCTTC. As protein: CASSGDASGEQFF.